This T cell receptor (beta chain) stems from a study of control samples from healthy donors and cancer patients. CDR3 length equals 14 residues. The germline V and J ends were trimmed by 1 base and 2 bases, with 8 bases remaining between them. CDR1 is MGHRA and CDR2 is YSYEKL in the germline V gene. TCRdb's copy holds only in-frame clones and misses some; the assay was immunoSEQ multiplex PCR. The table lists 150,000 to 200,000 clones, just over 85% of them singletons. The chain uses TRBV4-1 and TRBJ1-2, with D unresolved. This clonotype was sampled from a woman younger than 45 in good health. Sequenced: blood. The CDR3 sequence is CASSQGALNYGYTF. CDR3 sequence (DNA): TGCGCCAGCAGCCAAGGGGCCCTAAACTATGGCTACACCTTC.